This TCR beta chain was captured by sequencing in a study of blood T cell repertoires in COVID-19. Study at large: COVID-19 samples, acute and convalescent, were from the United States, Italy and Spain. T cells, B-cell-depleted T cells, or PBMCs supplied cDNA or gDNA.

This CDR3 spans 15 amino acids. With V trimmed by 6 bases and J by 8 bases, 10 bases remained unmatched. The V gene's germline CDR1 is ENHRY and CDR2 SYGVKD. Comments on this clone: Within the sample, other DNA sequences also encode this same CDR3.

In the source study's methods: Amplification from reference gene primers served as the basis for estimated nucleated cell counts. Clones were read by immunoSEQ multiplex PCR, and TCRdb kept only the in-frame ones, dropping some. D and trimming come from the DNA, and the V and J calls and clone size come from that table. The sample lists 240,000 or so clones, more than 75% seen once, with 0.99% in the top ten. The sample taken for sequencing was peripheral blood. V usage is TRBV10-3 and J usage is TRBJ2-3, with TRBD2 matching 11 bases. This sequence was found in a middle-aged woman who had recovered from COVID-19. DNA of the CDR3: TGTGCCATCAGAGGGACTAGCGGAGGGCCAGGTACGCAGTATTTT. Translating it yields CAIRGTSGGPGTQYF.